The entry below describes one T cell receptor (beta chain). Its antigen is still unknown. This sample stems from a study of long-term antiretroviral therapy in people with HIV. General observations from the study: ART adherence, viral resistance and therapy changes went unrecorded. Collection of the blood, which took place between about 2003 and 2017, possibly occurred under older ART regimens.

Investigators performed immunoSEQ version v3.0 at survey level. Sequencing efforts were directed toward roughly 40,000-55,000 T-cell genomes per sample. Here immunoSEQ multiplex PCR was the method, and the copy in TCRdb shows in-frame clones only, minus some. Of about 39,000 clones in the sample, 75% to 90% were seen once. The CDR3 runs 16 residues. V shed 4 bases and J 3 bases; nucleotides not matched to a gene: 11. Per germline, CDR1 SEHNR and CDR2 FQNEAQ (reference sequence). This sample comprised unsorted PBMCs, obtained just before starting antiretroviral therapy. This chain uses TRBV7-9 with TRBJ2-7, with 8 nucleotides matching TRBD1. The sequence was obtained from a woman aged 18-35 years with HIV. As DNA, the CDR3 is TGTGCCAGCAGCTCGTTTTGGACAGGGCGCAACTACGAGCAGTACTTC. This sequence encodes CASSSFWTGRNYEQYF.